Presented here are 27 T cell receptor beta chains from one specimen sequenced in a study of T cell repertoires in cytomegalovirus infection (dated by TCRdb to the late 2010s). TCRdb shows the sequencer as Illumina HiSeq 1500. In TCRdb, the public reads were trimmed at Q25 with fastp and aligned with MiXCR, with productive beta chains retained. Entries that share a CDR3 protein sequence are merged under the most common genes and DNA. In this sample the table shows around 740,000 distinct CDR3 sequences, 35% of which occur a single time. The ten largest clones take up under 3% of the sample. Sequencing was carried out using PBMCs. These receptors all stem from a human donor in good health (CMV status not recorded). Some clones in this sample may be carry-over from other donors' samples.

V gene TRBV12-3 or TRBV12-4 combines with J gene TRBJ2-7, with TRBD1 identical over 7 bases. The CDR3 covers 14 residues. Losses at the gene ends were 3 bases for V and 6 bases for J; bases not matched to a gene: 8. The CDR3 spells CASSFRQGMGEQYF. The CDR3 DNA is TGTGCCAGCAGTTTCCGACAGGGAATGGGCGAGCAGTACTTC.

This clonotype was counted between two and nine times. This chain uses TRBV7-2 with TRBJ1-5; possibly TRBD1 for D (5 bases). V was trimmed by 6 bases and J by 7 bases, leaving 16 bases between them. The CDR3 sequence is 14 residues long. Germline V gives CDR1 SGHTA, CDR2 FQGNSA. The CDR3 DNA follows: TGTGCCAGCAGTTTGGGGCCGGGAGGGCAGCCCCAGCATTTT. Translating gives CASSLGPGGQPQHF.

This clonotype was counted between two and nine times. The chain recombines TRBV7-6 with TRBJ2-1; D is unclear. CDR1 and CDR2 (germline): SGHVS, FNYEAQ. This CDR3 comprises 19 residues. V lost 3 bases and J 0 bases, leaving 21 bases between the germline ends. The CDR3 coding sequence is TGTGCCAGCAGCTTTAAGAATTGGCAGACAAAGAGCTCCTACAATGAGCAGTTCTTC. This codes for CASSFKNWQTKSSYNEQFF.

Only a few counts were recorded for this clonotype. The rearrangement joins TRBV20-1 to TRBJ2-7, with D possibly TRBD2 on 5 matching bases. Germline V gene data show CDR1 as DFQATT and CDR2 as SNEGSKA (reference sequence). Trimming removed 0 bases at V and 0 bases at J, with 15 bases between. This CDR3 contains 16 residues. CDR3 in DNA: TGCAGTGCTAGAGATAGGGAGCCAGCGGCCTCCTACGAGCAGTACTTC. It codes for CSARDREPAASYEQYF.

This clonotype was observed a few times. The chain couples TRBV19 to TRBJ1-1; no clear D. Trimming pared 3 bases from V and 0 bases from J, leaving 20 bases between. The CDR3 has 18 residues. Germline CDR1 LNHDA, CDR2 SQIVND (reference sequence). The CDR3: CASSIFGINFRMNTEAFF. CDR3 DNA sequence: TGTGCCAGTAGTATTTTTGGGATCAATTTTAGGATGAACACTGAAGCTTTCTTT.

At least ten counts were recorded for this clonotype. CDR3 residues: CASSEDSNYGYTF. The DNA of the CDR3 is TGTGCCAGCAGCGAGGACAGTAACTATGGCTACACCTTC. This rearrangement joins TRBV7-9 to TRBJ1-2; D is possibly TRBD1 (6 bases). Trimming left V 5 bases short and J 1 base short, with 8 bases between. Germline values: CDR1 SEHNR, CDR2 FQNEAQ (reference sequence). The CDR3 sequence is 13 residues long.

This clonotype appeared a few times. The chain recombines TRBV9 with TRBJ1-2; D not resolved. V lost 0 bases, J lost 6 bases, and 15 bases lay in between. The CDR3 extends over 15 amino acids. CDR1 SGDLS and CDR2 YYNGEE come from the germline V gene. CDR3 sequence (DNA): TGTGCCAGCAGCGTAGGAAACCGGCCCCCAAATGGCTACACCTTC. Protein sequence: CASSVGNRPPNGYTF.

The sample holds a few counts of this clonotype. The CDR3 loop reads CASEGTGDLSGNTIYF. CDR3 coding DNA: TGTGCCAGCGAAGGGACAGGTGATCTTTCTGGAAACACCATATATTTT. This rearrangement joins TRBV4-2 to TRBJ1-3, with 8 bases matching TRBD1. V lost 8 bases and J lost 1; bases outside the gene matches: 10. The CDR3 spans 16 residues. Per the germline V gene, CDR1 is LGHNA and CDR2 is YNFKEQ.

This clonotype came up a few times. DNA for the CDR3: TGTGCCAGCAGTGGGGGGAGACAGGGAATAAATAATTCACCCCTCCACTTT. Translated, it gives CASSGGRQGINNSPLHF. J is TRBJ1-6 and V is TRBV12-3 or TRBV12-4, with 7 bases aligning to TRBD1. The V segment lost 5 bases and the J segment 5 bases; nucleotides outside the gene matches: 12. The CDR3 runs to 17 residues.

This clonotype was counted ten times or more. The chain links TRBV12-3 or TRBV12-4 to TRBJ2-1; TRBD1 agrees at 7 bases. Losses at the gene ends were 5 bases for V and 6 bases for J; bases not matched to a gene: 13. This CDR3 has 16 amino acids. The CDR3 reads CASSSPGTAFFNEQFF. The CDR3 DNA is TGTGCCAGCAGTAGCCCGGGGACAGCCTTTTTCAATGAGCAGTTCTTC.

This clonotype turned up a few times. The CDR3 DNA follows: TGTGCCAGCAGTTACGATGTGGTGGGCAATCAGCCCCAGCATTTT. This translates into CASSYDVVGNQPQHF. The V call is TRBV6-2 or TRBV6-3, the J call TRBJ1-5; D is unresolved. Germline assignment: CDR1 MNHEY and CDR2 SVGEGT. V was pared by 2 bases and J by 2 bases, with 10 bases between. CDR3 length: 15 amino acids.

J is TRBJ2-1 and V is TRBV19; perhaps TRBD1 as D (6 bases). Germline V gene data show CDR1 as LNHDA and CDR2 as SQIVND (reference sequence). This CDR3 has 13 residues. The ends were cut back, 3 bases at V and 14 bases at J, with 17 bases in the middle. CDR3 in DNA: TGTGCCAGTAGTATTTTTGGGGGCCTGGCAGAGTTCTTC. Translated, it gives CASSIFGGLAEFF.

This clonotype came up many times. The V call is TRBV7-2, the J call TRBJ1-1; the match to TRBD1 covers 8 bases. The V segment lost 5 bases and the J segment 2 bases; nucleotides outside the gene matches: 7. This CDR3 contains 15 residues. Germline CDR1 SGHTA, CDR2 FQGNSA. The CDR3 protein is CASSTGTGPNTEAFF. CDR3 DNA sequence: TGTGCCAGCAGCACCGGGACAGGACCCAACACTGAAGCTTTCTTT.

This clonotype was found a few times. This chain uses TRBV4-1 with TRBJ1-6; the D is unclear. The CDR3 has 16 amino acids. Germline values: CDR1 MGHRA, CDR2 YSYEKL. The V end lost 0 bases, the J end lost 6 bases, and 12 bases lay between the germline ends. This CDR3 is CASSQERGDINSPLHF. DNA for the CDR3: TGCGCCAGCAGCCAAGAGCGGGGTGACATTAATTCACCCCTCCACTTT.

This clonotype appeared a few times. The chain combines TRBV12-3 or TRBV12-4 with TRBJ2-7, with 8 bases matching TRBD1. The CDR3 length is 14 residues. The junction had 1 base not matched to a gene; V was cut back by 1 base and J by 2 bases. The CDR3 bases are TGTGCCAGCAGTTTAGGGGACAGGACCTACGAGCAGTACTTC. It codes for CASSLGDRTYEQYF.

CDR3 sequence (DNA): TGTGCTAGTGGTTTAGGAACCTACGAGCAGTACTTC. Amino acid sequence: CASGLGTYEQYF. V and J are TRBV12-5 and TRBJ2-7; D is unclear. CDR3 length: 12 amino acids. Germline values: CDR1 LGHNT, CDR2 FRNRAP. V lost 3 bases, J lost 2 bases, and 5 bases lay in between.

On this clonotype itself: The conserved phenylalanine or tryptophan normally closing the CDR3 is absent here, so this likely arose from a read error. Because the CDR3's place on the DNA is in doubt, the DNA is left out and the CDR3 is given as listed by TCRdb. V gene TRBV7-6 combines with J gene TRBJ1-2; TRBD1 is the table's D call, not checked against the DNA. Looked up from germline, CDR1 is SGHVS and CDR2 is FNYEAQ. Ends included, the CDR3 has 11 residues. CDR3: CASSPGEGSTL.

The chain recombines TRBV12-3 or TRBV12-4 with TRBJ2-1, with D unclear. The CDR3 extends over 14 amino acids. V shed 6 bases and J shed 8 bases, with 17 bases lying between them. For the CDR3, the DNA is TGTGCCAGCAGACCTTTCCACCCTGGGGATGAGCAGTTCTTC. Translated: CASRPFHPGDEQFF.

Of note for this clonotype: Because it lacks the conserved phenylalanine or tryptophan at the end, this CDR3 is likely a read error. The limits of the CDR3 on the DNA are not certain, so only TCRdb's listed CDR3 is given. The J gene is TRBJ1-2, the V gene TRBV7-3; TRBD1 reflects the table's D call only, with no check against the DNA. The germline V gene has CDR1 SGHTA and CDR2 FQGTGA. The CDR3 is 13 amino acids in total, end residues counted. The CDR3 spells CASSLGQTYGYTL.

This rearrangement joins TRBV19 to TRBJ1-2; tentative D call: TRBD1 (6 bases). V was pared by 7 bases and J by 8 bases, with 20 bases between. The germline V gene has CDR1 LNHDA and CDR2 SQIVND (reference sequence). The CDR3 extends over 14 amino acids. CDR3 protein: CASNLGSGAGGYTF. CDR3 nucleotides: TGTGCCAGTAACCTCGGCTCAGGGGCGGGGGGCTACACCTTC.

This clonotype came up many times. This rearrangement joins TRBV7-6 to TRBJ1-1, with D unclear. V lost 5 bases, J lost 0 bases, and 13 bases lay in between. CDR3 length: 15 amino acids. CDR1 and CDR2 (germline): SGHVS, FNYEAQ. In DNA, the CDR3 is TGTGCCAGCAGCCCCTCCACGAACATGAACACTGAAGCTTTCTTT. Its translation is CASSPSTNMNTEAFF.

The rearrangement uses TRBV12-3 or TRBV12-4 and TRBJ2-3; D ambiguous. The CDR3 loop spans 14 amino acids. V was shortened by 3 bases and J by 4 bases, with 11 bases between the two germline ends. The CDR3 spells CASSFGSDADTQYF. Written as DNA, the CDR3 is TGTGCCAGCAGTTTCGGCAGTGATGCAGATACGCAGTATTTT.

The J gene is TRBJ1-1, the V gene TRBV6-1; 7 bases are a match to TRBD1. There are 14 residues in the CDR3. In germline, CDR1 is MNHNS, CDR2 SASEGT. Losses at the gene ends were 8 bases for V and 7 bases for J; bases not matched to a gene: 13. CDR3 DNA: TGTGCCAGCCCAGGGCAGGGGGTTAGAAATGAAGCTTTCTTT. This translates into CASPGQGVRNEAFF.

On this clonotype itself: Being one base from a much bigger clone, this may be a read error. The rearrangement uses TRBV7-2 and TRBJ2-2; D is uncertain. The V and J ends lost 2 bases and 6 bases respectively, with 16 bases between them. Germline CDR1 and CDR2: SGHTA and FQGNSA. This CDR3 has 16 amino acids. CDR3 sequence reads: CASSLPTPSKPGELFF. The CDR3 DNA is TGTGCCAGCAGCTTACCGACCCCCTCTAAACCCGGGGAGCTGTTTTTT.

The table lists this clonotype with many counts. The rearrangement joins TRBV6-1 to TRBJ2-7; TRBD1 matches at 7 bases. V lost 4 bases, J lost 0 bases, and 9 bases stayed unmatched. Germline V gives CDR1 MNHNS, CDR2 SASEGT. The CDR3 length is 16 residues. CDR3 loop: CASSAVPGGTSYEQYF. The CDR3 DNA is TGTGCCAGCAGTGCCGTACCAGGGGGAACCTCCTACGAGCAGTACTTC.

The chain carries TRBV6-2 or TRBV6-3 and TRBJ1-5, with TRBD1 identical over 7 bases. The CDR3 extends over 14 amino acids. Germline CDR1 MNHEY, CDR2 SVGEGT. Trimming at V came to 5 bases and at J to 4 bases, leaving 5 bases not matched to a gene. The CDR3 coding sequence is TGTGCCAGCAGTCCCCAGACAGGGAATCAGCCCCAGCATTTT. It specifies CASSPQTGNQPQHF.

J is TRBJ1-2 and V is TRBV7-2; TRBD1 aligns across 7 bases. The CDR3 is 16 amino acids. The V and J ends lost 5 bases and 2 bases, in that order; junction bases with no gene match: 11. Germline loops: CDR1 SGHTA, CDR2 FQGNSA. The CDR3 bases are TGTGCCAGCAGCGCCGACGCAGGGGGTATAAACTATGGCTACACCTTC. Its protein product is CASSADAGGINYGYTF.